This TCR beta chain was obtained from a study of low-dose radiotherapy and immunotherapy resistance in tumors. Study background: On an every-two-weeks schedule, patients received intravenous nivolumab 240 mg, along with ipilimumab 1 mg/kg every six weeks. Cyclophosphamide infusions of 200 mg/m2 came every two weeks, one day before radiation-immunotherapy.

This clonotype was counted many times. This CDR3 spans 15 amino acids. The ends were cut back, 5 bases at V and 5 bases at J, with 16 bases in the middle. The germline gives CDR1 MNHEY, CDR2 SMNVEV (reference sequence). TRAV- and TRBV-specific primers, spanning alpha and beta chains, primed first-strand cDNA. TCRs were amplified for roughly 20 PCR cycles with a constant-region primer and V-primer adapter. The isolated mRNA underwent amplification through in vitro transcription. TCRdb reprocessed the reads via MiXCR and lists one record per CDR3 protein. The sample has roughly 60,000 distinct CDR3 sequences; less than 25% are singletons. Time point: before trial treatment. The therapy administered to donors comprised nivolumab, ipilimumab, aspirin, low-dose cyclophosphamide and low-dose radiotherapy.

V gene TRBV27 combines with J gene TRBJ2-1, with no clear D. The sample was PBMCs, taken before treatment. This receptor was taken from a male donor with prostate cancer. CDR3 sequence: CASSEVGTPNNEQFF. The CDR3 DNA sequence: TGTGCCAGCAGTGAGGTAGGCACCCCGAACAATGAGCAGTTCTTC.